This T cell receptor (beta chain) was captured by sequencing in a study of graft-versus-host responses after intestinal transplantation. About the research overall: After anti-thymocyte globulin induction, recipients took tacrolimus and steroids for around three years. Study observations and caveats: With peak circulating GvH clone levels came an association with early post-transplant HvG declines. Individuals carrying graft-donor T cell macrochimerism showed high graft-versus-host to host-versus-graft clonal ratios in allografts.

As to this clone: Its antigen remains unidentified.

The CDR3 extends over 17 amino acids. Trimming at V came to 4 bases and at J to 0 bases, leaving 8 bases not matched to a gene. The germline gives CDR1 SGHRS, CDR2 YFSETQ. TCRdb's table, derived via immunoSEQ multiplex PCR, lists solely in-frame clones and lacks some. The sample yields over 100,000 clones, more than 80% seen once. This sequence was found in a human donor who was the organ donor for an intestinal transplant. This specimen was unstimulated CD4+ T cells sorted from spleen or lymph node cells, taken before transplant. V and J are TRBV5-1 and TRBJ2-7; 12 bases match TRBD2. The CDR3 region is CASSPGLAGPSSYEQYF. For the CDR3, the DNA is TGCGCCAGCAGCCCGGGACTAGCGGGCCCGAGCTCCTACGAGCAGTACTTC.